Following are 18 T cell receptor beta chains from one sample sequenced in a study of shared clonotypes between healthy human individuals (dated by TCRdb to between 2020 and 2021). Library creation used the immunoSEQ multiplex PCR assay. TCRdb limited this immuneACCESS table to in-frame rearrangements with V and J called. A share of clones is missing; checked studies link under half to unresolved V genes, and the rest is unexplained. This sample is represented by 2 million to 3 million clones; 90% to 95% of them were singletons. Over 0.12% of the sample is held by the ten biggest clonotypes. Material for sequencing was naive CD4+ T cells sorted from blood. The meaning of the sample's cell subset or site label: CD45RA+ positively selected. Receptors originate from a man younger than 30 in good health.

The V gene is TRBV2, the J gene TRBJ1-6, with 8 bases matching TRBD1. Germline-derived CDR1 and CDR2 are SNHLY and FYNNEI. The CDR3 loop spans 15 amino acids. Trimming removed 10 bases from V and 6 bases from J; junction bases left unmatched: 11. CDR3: CANSRTGNSNSPLHF. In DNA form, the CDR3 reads TGTGCCAACTCGAGGACAGGGAACTCTAATTCACCCCTCCACTTT.

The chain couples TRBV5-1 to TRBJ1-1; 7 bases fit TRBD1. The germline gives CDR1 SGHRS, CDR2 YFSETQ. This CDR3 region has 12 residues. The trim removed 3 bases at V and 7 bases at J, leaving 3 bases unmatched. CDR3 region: CASSYNRGEAFF. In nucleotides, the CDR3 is TGCGCCAGCAGCTACAACAGGGGTGAAGCTTTCTTT.

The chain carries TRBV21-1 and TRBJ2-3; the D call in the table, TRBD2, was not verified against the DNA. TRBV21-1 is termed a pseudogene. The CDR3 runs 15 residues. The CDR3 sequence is CARILAGRLTDTQYF. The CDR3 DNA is TGTGCCAGGATCCTAGCGGGAAGGTTAACAGATACGCAGTATTTT.

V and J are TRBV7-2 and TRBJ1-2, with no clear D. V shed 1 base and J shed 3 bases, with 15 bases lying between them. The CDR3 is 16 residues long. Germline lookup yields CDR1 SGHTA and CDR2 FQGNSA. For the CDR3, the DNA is TGTGCCAGCAGCTTAGGGGTGTTTGGTTTCGACTATGGCTACACCTTC. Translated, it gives CASSLGVFGFDYGYTF.

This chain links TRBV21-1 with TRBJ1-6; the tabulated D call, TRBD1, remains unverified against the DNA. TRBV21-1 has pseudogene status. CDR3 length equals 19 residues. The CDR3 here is CASSARTGDPRSYNSPLHF. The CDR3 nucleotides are TGTGCCAGCAGCGCTCGGACAGGGGATCCGCGGTCCTATAATTCACCCCTCCACTTT.

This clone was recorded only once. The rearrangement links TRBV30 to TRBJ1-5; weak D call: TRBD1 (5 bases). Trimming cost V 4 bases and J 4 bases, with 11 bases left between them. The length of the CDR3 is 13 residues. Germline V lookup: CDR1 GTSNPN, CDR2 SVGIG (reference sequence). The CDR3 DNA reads TGTGCCTGGAACCGGGACCCAAATCAGCCCCAGCATTTT. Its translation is CAWNRDPNQPQHF.

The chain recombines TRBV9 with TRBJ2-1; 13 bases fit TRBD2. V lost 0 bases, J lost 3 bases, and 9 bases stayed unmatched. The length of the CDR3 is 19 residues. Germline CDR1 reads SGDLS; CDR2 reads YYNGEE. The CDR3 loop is CASSVDRLAGGDFYNEQFF. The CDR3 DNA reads TGTGCCAGCAGCGTAGATCGACTAGCGGGGGGAGATTTCTACAATGAGCAGTTCTTC.

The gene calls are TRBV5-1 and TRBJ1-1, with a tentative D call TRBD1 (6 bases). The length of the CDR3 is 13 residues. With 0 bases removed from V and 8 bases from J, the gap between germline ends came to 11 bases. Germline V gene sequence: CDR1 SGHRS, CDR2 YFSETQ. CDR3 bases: TGCGCCAGCAGCTTGGCAGGGGCCGAAGAAGCTTTCTTT. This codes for CASSLAGAEEAFF.

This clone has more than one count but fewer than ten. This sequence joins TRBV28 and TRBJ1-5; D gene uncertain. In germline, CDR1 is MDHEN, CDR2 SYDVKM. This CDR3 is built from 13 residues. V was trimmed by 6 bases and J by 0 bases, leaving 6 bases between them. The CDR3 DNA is TGTGCCAGCAGGGTGTATAGCAATCAGCCCCAGCATTTT. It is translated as CASRVYSNQPQHF.

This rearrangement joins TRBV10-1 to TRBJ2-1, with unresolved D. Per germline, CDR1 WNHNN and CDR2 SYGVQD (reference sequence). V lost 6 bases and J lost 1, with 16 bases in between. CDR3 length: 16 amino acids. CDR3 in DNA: TGCGCCAGCAGCCCGGTCTCCCCCACATCCTACAATGAGCAGTTCTTC. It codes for CASSPVSPTSYNEQFF.

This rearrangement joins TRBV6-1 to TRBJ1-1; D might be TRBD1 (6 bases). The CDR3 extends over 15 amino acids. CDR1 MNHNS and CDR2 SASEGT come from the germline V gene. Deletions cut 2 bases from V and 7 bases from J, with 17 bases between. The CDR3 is CASSERASFRGEAFF. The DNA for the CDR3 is TGTGCCAGCAGTGAAAGGGCCAGCTTCAGGGGTGAAGCTTTCTTT.

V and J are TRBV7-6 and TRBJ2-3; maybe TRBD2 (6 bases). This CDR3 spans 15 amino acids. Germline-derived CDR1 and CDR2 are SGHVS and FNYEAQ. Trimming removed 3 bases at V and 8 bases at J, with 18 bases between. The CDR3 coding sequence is TGTGCCAGCAGCTTGGGGGGACTTGGAACGGGTACGCAGTATTTT. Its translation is CASSLGGLGTGTQYF.

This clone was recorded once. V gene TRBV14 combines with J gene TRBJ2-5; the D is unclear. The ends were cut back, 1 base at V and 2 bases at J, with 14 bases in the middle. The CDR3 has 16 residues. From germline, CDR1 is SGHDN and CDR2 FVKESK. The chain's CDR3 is CASSQGAMRIQETQYF. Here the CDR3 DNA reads TGTGCCAGCAGCCAAGGTGCGATGAGGATTCAAGAGACCCAGTACTTC.

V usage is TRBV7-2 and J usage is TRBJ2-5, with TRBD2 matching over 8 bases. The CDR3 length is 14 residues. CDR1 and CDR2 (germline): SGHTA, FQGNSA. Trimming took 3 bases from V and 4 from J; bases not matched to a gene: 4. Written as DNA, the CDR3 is TGTGCCAGCAGCTTGACTAGCGCGGTAGAGACCCAGTACTTC. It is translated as CASSLTSAVETQYF.

The CDR3 reads CASSQFPVGLAAPGTQYF. The CDR3 nucleotides read TGCGCCAGCAGCCAATTCCCTGTCGGACTAGCGGCTCCGGGGACCCAGTACTTC. The chain is built from TRBV4-1 and TRBJ2-5; 10 positions match TRBD2. After removal of 2 bases from V and 7 bases from J, the junction contained 16 bases not matched to a gene. The CDR3 sequence is 18 residues long. Germline V gives CDR1 MGHRA, CDR2 YSYEKL.

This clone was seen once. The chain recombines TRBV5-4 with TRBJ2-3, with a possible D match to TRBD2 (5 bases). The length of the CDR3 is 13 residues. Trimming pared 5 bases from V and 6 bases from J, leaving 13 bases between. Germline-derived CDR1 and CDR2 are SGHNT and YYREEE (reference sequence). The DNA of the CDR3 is TGTGCCAGCAGGAATCCCCCGGGGGATACGCAGTATTTT. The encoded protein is CASRNPPGDTQYF.

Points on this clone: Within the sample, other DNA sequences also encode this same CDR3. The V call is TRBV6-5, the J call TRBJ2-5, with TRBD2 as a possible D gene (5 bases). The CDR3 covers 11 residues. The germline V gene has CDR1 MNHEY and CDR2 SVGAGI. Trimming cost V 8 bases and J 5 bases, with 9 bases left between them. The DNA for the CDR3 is TGTGCCAGCGGGAGTCGGGAGACCCAGTACTTC. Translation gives CASGSRETQYF.

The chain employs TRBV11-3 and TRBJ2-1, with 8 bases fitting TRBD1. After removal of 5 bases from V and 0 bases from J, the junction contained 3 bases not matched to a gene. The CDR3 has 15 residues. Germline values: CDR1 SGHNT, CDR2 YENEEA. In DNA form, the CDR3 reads TGTGCCAGCAGCCCCACAGGGGGCTCCTACAATGAGCAGTTCTTC. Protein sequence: CASSPTGGSYNEQFF.